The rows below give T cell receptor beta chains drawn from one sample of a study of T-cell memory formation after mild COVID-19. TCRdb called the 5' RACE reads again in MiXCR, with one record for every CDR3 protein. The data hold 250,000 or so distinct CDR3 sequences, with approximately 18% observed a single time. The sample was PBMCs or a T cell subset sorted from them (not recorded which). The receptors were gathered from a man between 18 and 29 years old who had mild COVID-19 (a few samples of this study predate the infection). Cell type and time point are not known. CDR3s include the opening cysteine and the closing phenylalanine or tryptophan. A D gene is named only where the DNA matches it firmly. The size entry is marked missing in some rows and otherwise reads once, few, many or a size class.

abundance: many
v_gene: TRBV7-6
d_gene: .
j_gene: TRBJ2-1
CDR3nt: TGTGCCAGCAGTTTGGACAGACCTAGCTCCTACAATGAGCAGTTCTTC
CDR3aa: CASSLDRPSSYNEQFF

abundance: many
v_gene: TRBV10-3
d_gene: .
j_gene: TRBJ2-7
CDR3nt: TGTGCCATCAGTGAGTCGGACAGCTCCTACGAGCAGTACTTC
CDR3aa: CAISESDSSYEQYF

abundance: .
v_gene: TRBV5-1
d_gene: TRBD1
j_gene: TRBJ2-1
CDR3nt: TGCGCCAGCAGCAGAACGGACAGGGCTGGTGAGCAGTTCTTC
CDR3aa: CASSRTDRAGEQFF

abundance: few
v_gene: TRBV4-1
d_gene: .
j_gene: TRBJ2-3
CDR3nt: TGCGCCAGTGGGTCCGACGGGTCCACAGATACGCAGTATTTT
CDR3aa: CASGSDGSTDTQYF

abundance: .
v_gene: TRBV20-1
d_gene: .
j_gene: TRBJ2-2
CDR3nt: TGCAGTGCTAGAGATCCCGGGGGAAGGACCGGGGAGCTGTTTTTT
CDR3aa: CSARDPGGRTGELFF

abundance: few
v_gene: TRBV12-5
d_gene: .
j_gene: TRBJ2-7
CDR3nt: TGTGCTAGTGCAGGGGACACCTACGAGCAGTACTTC
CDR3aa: CASAGDTYEQYF

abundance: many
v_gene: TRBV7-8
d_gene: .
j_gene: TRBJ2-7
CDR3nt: TGTGCCAGCAGCCAGCACCAGGGGCCCTCCTACGAGCAGTACTTC
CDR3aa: CASSQHQGPSYEQYF

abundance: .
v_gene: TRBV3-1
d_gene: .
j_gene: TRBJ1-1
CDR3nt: TGTGCCAGCAGCCAAGCTCCGGGTGGAGCTTTCTTT
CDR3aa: CASSQAPGGAFF

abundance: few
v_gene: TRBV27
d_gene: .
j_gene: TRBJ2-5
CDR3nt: TGTGCCAGCAGTTTATCGATAGGGGGGGGACAAGAGACCCAGTACTTC
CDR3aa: CASSLSIGGGQETQYF

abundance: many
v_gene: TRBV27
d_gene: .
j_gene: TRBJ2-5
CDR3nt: TGTGCCAGCAAAACGATGGCAGTCCAAGAGACCCAGTACTTC
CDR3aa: CASKTMAVQETQYF

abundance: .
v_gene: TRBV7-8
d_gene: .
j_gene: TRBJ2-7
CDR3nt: TGTGCCAGCAGCTTAGTTGGGACCCTCTCCTACGAGCAGTACTTC
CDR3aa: CASSLVGTLSYEQYF

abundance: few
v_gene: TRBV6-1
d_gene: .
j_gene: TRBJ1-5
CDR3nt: TGTGCCAGCGGCCGGGACTTCAATCAGCCCCAGCATTTT
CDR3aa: CASGRDFNQPQHF

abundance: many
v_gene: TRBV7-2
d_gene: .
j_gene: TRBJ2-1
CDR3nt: TGTGCCAGCAGTCCCGCGTCCCTTCGTTACAATGAGCAGTTCTTC
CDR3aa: CASSPASLRYNEQFF

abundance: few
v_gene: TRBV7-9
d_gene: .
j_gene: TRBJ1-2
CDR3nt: TGTGCCAGCAGCCCCGCCCAGGGGAACTATGGCTACACCTTC
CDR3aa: CASSPAQGNYGYTF

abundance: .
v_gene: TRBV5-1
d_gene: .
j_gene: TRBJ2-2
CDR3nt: TGCGCCAGCAGTCCAGAATCCGAGCTGTTTTTT
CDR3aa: CASSPESELFF

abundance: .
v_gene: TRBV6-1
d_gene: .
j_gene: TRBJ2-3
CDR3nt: TGTGCCAGCAGACTGGGACTCGGAACTAGCACAGATACGCAGTATTTT
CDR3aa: CASRLGLGTSTDTQYF

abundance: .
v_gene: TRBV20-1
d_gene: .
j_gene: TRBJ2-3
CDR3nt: TGCAGTGTCCCGGCCCCTAGCACAGATACGCAGTATTTT
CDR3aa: CSVPAPSTDTQYF

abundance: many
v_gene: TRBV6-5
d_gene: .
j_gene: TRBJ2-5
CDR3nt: TGTGCCAGCAGTCAACCTGGACGGGACGGGGCAGAGACCCAGTACTTC
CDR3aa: CASSQPGRDGAETQYF

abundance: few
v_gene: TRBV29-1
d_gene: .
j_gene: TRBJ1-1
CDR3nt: TGCAGCGTTCAGGGGACCACTGAAGCTTTCTTT
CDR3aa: CSVQGTTEAFF

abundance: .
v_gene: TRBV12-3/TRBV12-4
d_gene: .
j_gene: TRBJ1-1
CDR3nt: TGTGCCAGCAGGGAGGGCGGTGGCACTGAAGCTTTCTTT
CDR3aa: CASREGGGTEAFF

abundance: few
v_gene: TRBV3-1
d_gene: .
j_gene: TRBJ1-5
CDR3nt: TGTGCCAGCAGTCCTCAGCAGGGCAATCAGCCCCAGCATTTT
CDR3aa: CASSPQQGNQPQHF

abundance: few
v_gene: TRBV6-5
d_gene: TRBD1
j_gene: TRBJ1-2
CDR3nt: TGTGCCAGCAGTTACCAGGACAGGGATCGTGGCTACACCTTC
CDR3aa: CASSYQDRDRGYTF

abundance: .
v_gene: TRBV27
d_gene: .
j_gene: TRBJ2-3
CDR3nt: TGTGCCAGCAGTTTGTATGCTAACACAGATACGCAGTATTTT
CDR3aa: CASSLYANTDTQYF

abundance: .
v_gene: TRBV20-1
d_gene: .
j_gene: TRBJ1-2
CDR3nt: TGCAGAGTCGCGGCAGCGAGCTATGGCTACACCTTC
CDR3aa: CRVAAASYGYTF

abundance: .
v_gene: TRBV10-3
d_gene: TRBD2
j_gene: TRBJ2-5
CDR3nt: TGTGCCATCAGTGAGGCCCACCTAGCGGGGGGTGAAGAGACCCAGTACTTC
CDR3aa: CAISEAHLAGGEETQYF